This is a list of T cell receptor beta chains from one sample in a study of T cell changes during pregnancy in multiple sclerosis. Sequencing used immunoSEQ multiplex PCR; TCRdb keeps in-frame clones, though not all of them. Seen here are tens of thousands of clones, 91% observed once, and the top ten hold around 0.75%. This sample comprised peripheral blood, obtained in the third trimester of pregnancy. The receptors here all came from a female donor in good health, enrolled as a control in a pregnancy study. Both conserved end residues are part of each CDR3. D genes are given only for firm matches. Clone sizes are given selectively: once, few, many, or a class where the clone is expanded.

length	V	J	D	size	CDR3	DNA
15	TRBV9	TRBJ1-3	-	-	CASSDEGNPGNTIYF	TGTGCCAGCAGCGACGAGGGAAACCCTGGAAACACCATATATTTT
11	TRBV6-6	TRBJ2-1	-	-	CASSPLNEQFF	TGTGCCAGCAGCCCTCTCAATGAGCAGTTCTTC
13	TRBV4-2	TRBJ1-4	TRBD1	-	CASSPAGGEKLFF	TGTGCCAGCAGCCCGGCAGGGGGCGAAAAACTGTTTTTT
16	TRBV7-8	TRBJ1-2	-	once	CASSLAGAGVLYGYTF	TGTGCCAGCAGCTTAGCCGGCGCAGGGGTCCTCTATGGCTACACCTTC
16	TRBV9	TRBJ2-2	TRBD2	once	CASSVGGGANTGELFF	TGTGCCAGCAGCGTAGGGGGAGGGGCGAACACCGGGGAGCTGTTTTTT
15	TRBV27	TRBJ2-2	-	once	CASSSGATNTGELFF	TGTGCCAGCAGTTCAGGGGCCACGAACACCGGGGAGCTGTTTTTT
14	TRBV30	TRBJ2-1	-	-	CAWRPSGRTNEQFF	TGTGCCTGGAGGCCCAGCGGACGTACTAATGAGCAGTTCTTC
13	TRBV14	TRBJ2-2	-	-	CASSPVRAGELFF	TGTGCCAGCAGCCCCGTGAGGGCCGGGGAGCTGTTTTTT
16	TRBV18	TRBJ1-1	-	once	CASSPELGGLNTEAFF	TGTGCCAGCTCACCAGAGTTGGGCGGGTTGAACACTGAAGCTTTCTTT
14	TRBV19	TRBJ1-2	TRBD1	-	CASKKTGGDYGYTF	TGTGCCAGTAAGAAAACAGGGGGCGACTATGGCTACACCTTC
21	TRBV12-1	TRBJ1-1	-	few	CASSFFDYCVALGTANTEAFF	-
16	TRBV5-1	TRBJ2-7	TRBD1	-	CASSRGGQGGSYEQYF	TGCGCCAGCAGCCGTGGGGGACAGGGGGGCTCCTACGAGCAGTACTTC
15	TRBV29-1	TRBJ1-1	-	-	CSVPAEPNLNTEAFF	TGCAGCGTTCCCGCCGAGCCAAACCTGAACACTGAAGCTTTCTTT
13	TRBV29-1	TRBJ1-2	-	-	CSVTRQLFYGYTF	TGCAGCGTGACCCGACAGCTATTCTATGGCTACACCTTC
16	TRBV25-1	TRBJ2-5	TRBD2	-	CASSAGLAGAVETQYF	TGTGCCAGCAGTGCGGGACTAGCGGGAGCGGTAGAGACCCAGTACTTC
16	TRBV15	TRBJ1-3	TRBD1	-	CATSTGTGGSGNTIYF	TGTGCCACCAGCACCGGGACAGGGGGCTCTGGAAACACCATATATTTT
15	TRBV7-2	TRBJ2-5	-	-	CASSYYRGGQETQYF	TGTGCCAGCAGCTACTACAGGGGGGGACAAGAGACCCAGTACTTC
13	TRBV28	TRBJ1-1	-	few	CASIQQLNTEAFF	TGTGCCAGCATTCAACAGCTTAACACTGAAGCTTTCTTT
15	TRBV6-6	TRBJ2-5	TRBD2	-	CASRGLAGGGETQYF	TGTGCCAGCAGGGGACTAGCGGGAGGGGGGGAGACCCAGTACTTC
12	TRBV2	TRBJ2-7	-	-	CASSDSSYEQYF	TGTGCCAGCAGTGACAGTTCCTACGAGCAGTACTTC
16	TRBV30	TRBJ2-1	TRBD2	-	CAWSLDGTTLSNEQFF	TGTGCCTGGAGTCTTGACGGGACTACCTTGAGCAATGAGCAGTTCTTC
15	TRBV27	TRBJ2-1	-	-	CASSLGTRSYNEQFF	TGTGCCAGCAGTTTAGGGACACGGTCCTACAATGAGCAGTTCTTC
15	TRBV27	TRBJ1-3	-	-	CASSLISGSGNTIYF	TGTGCCAGCAGTTTAATATCAGGGTCCGGAAACACCATATATTTT
14	TRBV7-2	TRBJ2-5	-	once	CASSLVQGGETQYF	TGTGCCAGCAGCTTAGTCCAGGGCGGAGAGACCCAGTACTTC
17	TRBV19	TRBJ2-7	TRBD2	-	CASSIDSTSGSSYEQYF	TGTGCCAGTAGTATTGATTCAACTAGCGGGAGCTCCTACGAGCAGTACTTC
15	TRBV5-1	TRBJ2-7	-	-	CASSLNPDSSYEQYF	TGCGCCAGCAGCTTGAACCCGGACAGCTCCTACGAGCAGTACTTC
16	TRBV7-2	TRBJ2-5	TRBD2	-	CASSLAGTMPYGTQYF	TGTGCCAGCAGCTTGGCCGGGACTATGCCCTATGGGACCCAGTACTTC
19	TRBV7-9	TRBJ2-7	TRBD2	-	CASSLVKAGGKRATYEQYF	TGTGCCAGCAGCTTAGTTAAAGCGGGAGGGAAAAGGGCGACCTACGAGCAGTACTTC
14	TRBV5-1	TRBJ1-2	-	-	CASSRGGESYGYTF	TGCGCCAGCAGCCGGGGGGGGGAAAGCTATGGCTACACCTTC
14	TRBV7-9	TRBJ2-3	-	-	CASSQNREMDTQYF	TGTGCCAGCAGCCAGAACAGGGAGATGGATACGCAGTATTTT
12	TRBV19	TRBJ2-7	-	-	CASSMGTYMQYF	TGTGCCAGTAGTATGGGGACTTACATGCAGTACTTC
15	TRBV27	TRBJ2-3	-	-	CASSLTRASTDTQYF	TGTGCCAGCAGTTTGACGCGGGCTAGCACAGATACGCAGTATTTT
16	TRBV28	TRBJ1-5	-	-	CASSPWGDRQNQPQHF	TGTGCCAGCAGCCCGTGGGGGGATCGTCAAAATCAGCCCCAGCATTTT
18	TRBV5-4	TRBJ2-7	TRBD2	-	CASRDGLAGEWGPYEQYF	TGTGCCAGCAGAGACGGACTAGCGGGAGAATGGGGCCCCTACGAGCAGTACTTC
16	TRBV30	TRBJ2-1	TRBD2	once	CAWSAGPGLAGNEQFF	TGTGCCTGGAGTGCTGGCCCCGGACTAGCGGGCAATGAGCAGTTCTTC
17	TRBV7-9	TRBJ2-7	TRBD2	-	CASSRSAAGGSSYEQYF	TGTGCCAGCAGCCGATCGGCAGCGGGAGGGAGCTCCTACGAGCAGTACTTC